This record covers a single T cell receptor (beta chain). Its specificity is unknown. Two oligonucleotides, mixed equimolar, formed the beta constant-region primer covering TRBC1 and TRBC2. Nested alpha and beta constant-region primers with the SP2 primer drove four PCR rounds on ligated cDNA. TCRdb called the UMI-ligation and nested PCR reads again in MiXCR, with one record for every CDR3 protein. The table lists over 65,000 distinct CDR3 sequences, around 9% of them singletons. Germline-derived CDR1 and CDR2 are KGHSH and LQKENI. The CDR3 spans 13 residues. Between the trimmed V and J ends, which lost 3 bases and 3 bases, there was a span of 9 bases. Sequential positive selection took CD4 T cells first, then CD8 T cells. This sample was included in a study of naive and memory T cell subsets. Study-level findings and limits: Each distinct alpha or beta sequence counts as one clonotype.

The chain combines TRBV18 with TRBJ2-7; D not certain. Input material: naive CD8+ T cells from blood. This clonotype was obtained from a human donor in good health. CDR3 residues: CASSPRAHYEQYF. In nucleotides, the CDR3 is TGTGCCAGCTCACCTCGGGCGCACTACGAGCAGTACTTC.